These 8 T cell receptor beta chains were all obtained from the same sample, sequenced in a study of shared clonotypes between healthy human individuals (dated by TCRdb to about 2020). Library preparation was by the immunoSEQ multiplex PCR assay. The source is immuneACCESS, and TCRdb retained only in-frame sequences with V and J called. Part of the clones is not carried over; for the studies checked, unresolved V genes explain less than half of this, and the remainder is unexplained. This sample holds 1,400,000 or so clones; roughly 98.5% were observed only once. 0.3% to 0.45% of the sample comes from the top ten. The sample was naive CD4+ T cells sorted from blood. Reading the label with the study, this specimen's cell subset or site is: CD45RA+ positively selected. Receptors were obtained from a young man in good health.

The V and J genes are TRBV6-1 and TRBJ2-3, with a tentative D call TRBD1 (5 bases). There are 16 residues in the CDR3. The germline gives CDR1 MNHNS, CDR2 SASEGT. The V end lost 2 bases, the J end lost 4 bases, and 16 bases lay between the germline ends. CDR3 in DNA: TGTGCCAGCAGTGAAAGGGGCCTAGGAGTGCCAGATACGCAGTATTTT. The encoded protein is CASSERGLGVPDTQYF.

CDR3 residues: CASSFALAGVRTDTQYF. The CDR3 DNA is TGTGCCAGCAGTTTCGCATTAGCGGGAGTCCGCACAGATACGCAGTATTTT. V and J are TRBV28 and TRBJ2-3; 9 nucleotides align to TRBD2. CDR3 size: 17 residues. Germline values: CDR1 MDHEN, CDR2 SYDVKM. The V gene end was trimmed by 3 bases and the J gene end by 1 base; junction bases not matched to a gene: 8.

This chain links TRBV5-1 with TRBJ2-7; D possibly corresponds to TRBD2 (5 bases). V lost 1 base to trimming and J lost 6 bases, with 17 bases between them. CDR3 length: 15 amino acids. The V gene's germline CDR1 is SGHRS and CDR2 YFSETQ. DNA of the CDR3: TGCGCCAGCAGCTTGTCGCTGAAGAAGGCGGGCGAGCAGTACTTC. The encoded protein is CASSLSLKKAGEQYF.

The V gene is TRBV2, the J gene TRBJ2-3; possibly TRBD1 for D (6 bases). The CDR3 sequence is 15 residues long. Trimming left V 4 bases short and J 3 bases short, with 14 bases between. From germline, CDR1 is SNHLY and CDR2 FYNNEI. CDR3 sequence: CASSGTGFPTDTQYF. The CDR3 nucleotides are TGTGCCAGCAGTGGAACAGGGTTTCCTACAGATACGCAGTATTTT. Based on the CDR3 plus reference TRBV2 and TRBJ2-3, the full variable domain is EPEVTQTPSHQVTQMGQEVILRCVPISNHLYFYWYRQILGQKVEFLVSFYNNEISEKSEIFDDQFSVERPDGSNFTLKIRSTKLEDSAMYFCASSGTGFPTDTQYFGPGTRLTVL.

The V and J genes are TRBV4-2 and TRBJ2-7, with unresolved D. Per the germline V gene, CDR1 is LGHNA and CDR2 is YNFKEQ. CDR3 length: 15 residues. The V end lost 1 base, the J end lost 8 bases, and 18 bases lay between the germline ends. The CDR3 here is CASSQAADYVRQQYF. DNA for the CDR3: TGTGCCAGCAGCCAAGCAGCAGATTACGTTCGACAGCAGTACTTC.

The chain's CDR3 is CASSGRTGGGNTEAFF. The CDR3 coding sequence is TGTGCCAGCAGTGGTCGGACAGGGGGCGGGAACACTGAAGCTTTCTTT. The chain combines TRBV19 with TRBJ1-1, with 11 positions matching TRBD1. Germline V gene lookup returns CDR1 LNHDA and CDR2 SQIVND (reference sequence). V was pared by 9 bases and J by 1 base, with 10 bases of the junction left unmatched. This CDR3 has 16 amino acids.

The chain has TRBV5-1 and TRBJ2-7; 7 bases line up with TRBD2. The ends lost 2 bases at V and 0 bases at J; junction bases unmatched: 5. There are 15 residues in the CDR3. Germline lookup yields CDR1 SGHRS and CDR2 YFSETQ. CDR3 DNA: TGCGCCAGCAGCTTCGGAGCGGGGCCCTCCTACGAGCAGTACTTC. Protein: CASSFGAGPSYEQYF.

The V call is TRBV18, the J call TRBJ2-1; D is perhaps TRBD1 or TRBD2 (5 bases each). CDR3 length: 15 amino acids. The V and J ends lost 1 base and 5 bases respectively, with 12 bases between them. Looked up from germline, CDR1 is KGHSH and CDR2 is LQKENI. CDR3 sequence: CASSPHGGTNNEQFF. In nucleotides, the CDR3 is TGTGCCAGCTCACCACATGGGGGAACCAACAATGAGCAGTTCTTC. The entire variable domain, with the rest obtained from reference TRBV18 and TRBJ2-1, is as follows: NAGVMQNPRHLVRRRGQEARLRCSPMKGHSHVYWYRQLPEEGLKFMVYLQKENIIDESGMPKERFSAEFPKEGPSILRIQQVVRGDSAAYFCASSPHGGTNNEQFFGPGTRLTVL.